Below are 25 T cell receptor beta chains sequenced from a single sample in a study of a mutant IDH1 vaccine in newly diagnosed glioma. As for time point: week 23, last vaccination. Each dose delivered 300 ug of mutant IDH1 20-mer peptide subcutaneously with imiquimod. Using immunoSEQ multiplex PCR, the repertoire was profiled, and TCRdb retains in-frame clones only, with some absent. The sample records about 41,000 clones, 60% to 85% being singletons. Their antigens are not known. The sample here was PBMCs, taken from a glioma patient whose treatment included an IDH1 peptide vaccine. These receptors were taken from a woman aged 40 to 55 with glioma. Some clones in this sample may be carry-over from other donors' samples.

The chain employs TRBV10-2 and TRBJ1-1, with D unclear. V was clipped by 6 bases and J by 0 bases, with 14 bases between them. The CDR3 is made up of 15 amino acids. CDR1 is WSHSY and CDR2 is SAAADI in the germline V gene. The CDR3 DNA reads as TGCGCCAGCAGGAAAGACGCTCCCATGAACACTGAAGCTTTCTTT. It translates to CASRKDAPMNTEAFF.

The chain joins TRBV6-5 to TRBJ2-1, with a possible D match to TRBD1 (5 bases). The V gene lost 2 bases and the J gene lost 6 bases, with 8 bases spanning the gap. Looked up from germline, CDR1 is MNHEY and CDR2 is SVGAGI. This CDR3 is built from 13 residues. The chain's CDR3 is CASSYGRANEQFF. The DNA for the CDR3 is TGTGCCAGCAGTTACGGCAGGGCCAATGAGCAGTTCTTC.

The chain uses TRBV2 and TRBJ1-5; D may be TRBD1 (6 bases). The CDR3 consists of 18 residues. The germline CDR1 and CDR2 sequences are SNHLY and FYNNEI. V was trimmed by 3 bases and J by 4 bases, leaving 22 bases between them. The DNA for the CDR3 is TGTGCCAGCAGTGAGAGGGGCCGGGGGCTGGGTCGAAATCAGCCCCAGCATTTT. Amino acids: CASSERGRGLGRNQPQHF.

This chain uses TRBV10-3 with TRBJ2-7; TRBD1 is a possible D gene (5 bases). The CDR3 sequence is 12 residues long. Germline V gene lookup returns CDR1 ENHRY and CDR2 SYGVKD. CDR3: CGSAGNSYEQYF. The CDR3 DNA follows: TGTGGCTCGGCAGGGAACTCCTACGAGCAGTACTTC.

V gene TRBV7-2 combines with J gene TRBJ1-3; D might be TRBD1 (5 bases). The germline V gene has CDR1 SGHTA and CDR2 FQGNSA. Trimming removed 0 bases from V and 0 bases from J, with 9 bases in between. The CDR3 consists of 16 residues. The CDR3 reads CASSLAQGGSGNTIYF. CDR3 sequence (DNA): TGTGCCAGCAGCTTAGCCCAGGGAGGCTCTGGAAACACCATATATTTT.

The chain employs TRBV21-1 and TRBJ1-2; the listed D gene, TRBD1, was not tested against the DNA. TRBV21-1 constitutes a pseudogene. This CDR3 contains 12 residues. CDR3 bases: TGTGCCAGCTATCGGACAGGGAAAGGCTACACCTTC. Translated, it gives CASYRTGKGYTF.

V and J are TRBV30 and TRBJ2-2; possible D gene TRBD2, 6 bases. Trimming removed 0 bases at V and 2 bases at J, with 10 bases between. The CDR3 covers 15 residues. Germline-derived CDR1 and CDR2 are GTSNPN and SVGIG (reference sequence). The CDR3 nucleotides are TGTGCCTGGAGTGTTGGAGGGGTTAACACCGGGGAGCTGTTTTTT. Its translation: CAWSVGGVNTGELFF.

Here the CDR3 reads CASSLALSGANVLTF. The CDR3, as DNA: TGTGCCAGCAGCTTAGCCCTATCTGGGGCCAACGTCCTGACTTTC. The V call is TRBV7-2, the J call TRBJ2-6; D is unclear. This CDR3 is 15 amino acids long. Between the trimmed V and J ends, which lost 0 bases and 1 base, there was a span of 4 bases. Germline loops: CDR1 SGHTA, CDR2 FQGNSA.

This clone was seen only a few times. CDR3 DNA: TGTGCCAGCAGCCAAGTAGCAGGGGACATGAAATATGGCTACACCTTC. It yields the protein CASSQVAGDMKYGYTF. The chain uses TRBV4-2 and TRBJ1-2, with a tentative D call TRBD1 (6 bases). Germline-derived CDR1 and CDR2 are LGHNA and YNFKEQ. V was trimmed by 1 base and J by 5 bases, leaving 17 bases between them. The CDR3 has 16 residues.

The chain carries TRBV19 and TRBJ2-1; 7 nucleotides agree with TRBD1. The CDR3 extends over 16 amino acids. Trimming cost V 2 bases and J 5 bases; bases outside gene matches: 9. The germline V gene encodes CDR1 LNHDA and CDR2 SQIVND (reference sequence). The CDR3 loop reads CASSIYTGTANNEQFF. CDR3 in DNA: TGTGCCAGTAGTATATACACCGGGACAGCGAACAATGAGCAGTTCTTC.

The V call is TRBV23-1, the J call TRBJ1-1, with D possibly being TRBD1 (5 bases). TRBV23-1 falls under the ORF class, with uncertain function. V gave up 0 bases and J gave up 3 bases, with 23 bases separating them. There are 19 residues in the CDR3. The CDR3 coding sequence is TGCGCCAGCAGTCAATCTATCCCACTCCAGGGACCGAGGGACACTGAAGCTTTCTTT. It is translated as CASSQSIPLQGPRDTEAFF.

The chain links TRBV27 to TRBJ2-5, with a weak D call TRBD2 (6 bases). The CDR3 totals 15 residues. From germline, CDR1 is MNHEY and CDR2 SMNVEV (reference sequence). Trimming cost V 5 bases and J 0 bases, with 13 bases left between them. CDR3 in amino acids: CASSPRWGDQETQYF. Written as DNA, the CDR3 is TGTGCCAGCAGTCCCCGGTGGGGGGACCAAGAGACCCAGTACTTC.

The chain has TRBV9 and TRBJ2-3, with 7 nucleotides matching TRBD2. CDR3 length: 15 residues. V lost 4 bases, J lost 6 bases, and 11 bases stayed unmatched. Germline assignment: CDR1 SGDLS and CDR2 YYNGEE. The CDR3 loop reads CASSPRAGYTDTQYF. CDR3 DNA: TGTGCCAGCAGCCCTCGAGCGGGGTATACGGATACGCAGTATTTT.

This rearrangement joins TRBV7-9 to TRBJ2-6; no clear D. The germline CDR1 and CDR2 sequences are SEHNR and FQNEAQ (reference sequence). This CDR3 region has 14 residues. V lost 5 bases and J 1 base, leaving 6 bases between the germline ends. The DNA for the CDR3 is TGTGCCAGCAGCCTGCAGTCTGGGGCCAACGTCCTGACTTTC. It specifies CASSLQSGANVLTF.

For the CDR3, the DNA is TGTGCCAGCAGCCGGGGGGCGGAGACCCAGTACTTC. It specifies CASSRGAETQYF. The rearrangement uses TRBV14 and TRBJ2-5, with D possibly called TRBD1 or TRBD2 (6 bases each). V was clipped by 4 bases and J by 5 bases, with 8 bases between them. Germline V gives CDR1 SGHDN, CDR2 FVKESK. This CDR3 has 12 amino acids.

This clone was seen more than once but under ten times. The chain's CDR3 is CASSFVNGANNQPQHF. The CDR3 DNA is TGTGCCAGTAGCTTCGTAAATGGGGCGAACAATCAGCCCCAGCATTTT. J is TRBJ1-5 and V is TRBV19, with a tentative D call TRBD1 (5 bases). In germline, CDR1 is LNHDA, CDR2 SQIVND (reference sequence). V shed 6 bases and J shed 3 bases, with 18 bases lying between them. This CDR3 is built from 16 residues.

The chain has TRBV14 and TRBJ1-1, with a tentative D call TRBD1 (5 bases). The V end lost 1 base, the J end lost 0 bases, and 12 bases lay between the germline ends. CDR1 and CDR2 from the germline V gene are SGHDN and FVKESK. CDR3 length: 16 residues. This chain's CDR3 is CASSQAIGVLNTEAFF. The CDR3 DNA follows: TGTGCCAGCAGCCAAGCTATAGGGGTCCTGAACACTGAAGCTTTCTTT. The whole variable domain, remainder taken from reference TRBV14 and TRBJ1-1, is EAGVTQFPSHSVIEKGQTVTLRCDPISGHDNLYWYRRVMGKEIKFLLHFVKESKQDESGMPNNRFLAERTGGTYSTLKVQPAELEDSGVYFCASSQAIGVLNTEAFFGQGTRLTVV.

The chain employs TRBV4-3 and TRBJ1-2; perhaps TRBD1 as D (5 bases). Deletions cut 3 bases from V and 3 bases from J, with 20 bases between. CDR3 length: 17 residues. Per the germline V gene, CDR1 is LGHNA and CDR2 is YSLEER. The DNA for the CDR3 is TGCGCCAGCAGCCATGTGGGGCGCACTACACAATACTATGGCTACACCTTC. This encodes CASSHVGRTTQYYGYTF.

The chain recombines TRBV13 with TRBJ2-7, with D perhaps matching TRBD1 (6 bases). The germline gives CDR1 PRHDT, CDR2 FYEKMQ (reference sequence). The CDR3 runs 13 residues. The V gene lost 4 bases and the J gene lost 0 bases, with 7 bases spanning the gap. CDR3 DNA sequence: TGTGCCAGCAGCTCGACAGGCTCCTACGAGCAGTACTTC. This codes for CASSSTGSYEQYF.

The chain is built from TRBV6-6 and TRBJ2-5; TRBD2 agrees at 9 bases. Unmatched junction bases numbered 13, after V lost 6 bases and J lost 5 bases. CDR3 size: 16 residues. Germline CDR1 and CDR2: MNHNY and SVGAGI (reference sequence). The CDR3 reads CASSQPGGGASETQYF. CDR3 nucleotides: TGTGCCAGCAGCCAACCTGGCGGGGGGGCTTCGGAGACCCAGTACTTC.

In regard to this clone: Other DNA sequences of this sample code for an identical CDR3. The rearrangement uses TRBV5-1 and TRBJ2-5, with TRBD1 as a possible D gene (6 bases). The CDR3 length is 12 residues. The ends were cut back, 3 bases at V and 5 bases at J, with 8 bases in the middle. Germline CDR1 and CDR2: SGHRS and YFSETQ. CDR3 amino acids: CASSSRGETQYF. The CDR3 bases are TGCGCCAGCAGCTCCAGGGGTGAGACCCAGTACTTC.

This clone appeared a few times. The J gene is TRBJ1-1, the V gene TRBV9; possible D gene TRBD1, 5 bases. Germline V gene sequence: CDR1 SGDLS, CDR2 YYNGEE. The CDR3 is 15 amino acids. With 4 bases removed from V and 5 bases from J, the gap between germline ends came to 18 bases. CDR3 sequence reads: CASSSEGRMGTEAFF. The CDR3 nucleotides read TGTGCCAGCAGCTCCGAGGGGAGGATGGGGACTGAAGCTTTCTTT.

The J gene is TRBJ2-7, the V gene TRBV2; D unclear. The length of the CDR3 is 13 residues. With 6 bases removed from V and 8 bases from J, the gap between germline ends came to 17 bases. In germline, CDR1 is SNHLY, CDR2 FYNNEI. The CDR3 here is CASRDLGPMQQYF. For the CDR3, the DNA is TGTGCCAGCAGGGACCTGGGTCCGATGCAGCAGTACTTC.

The chain couples TRBV19 to TRBJ2-7, with 11 bases identical to TRBD2. Germline CDR1 reads LNHDA; CDR2 reads SQIVND (reference sequence). The CDR3 runs 17 residues. V was clipped by 5 bases and J by 0 bases; unmatched bases: 9. The CDR3 loop is CASSPTSGGTLSYEQYF. In nucleotides, the CDR3 is TGTGCCAGTAGTCCTACTAGCGGGGGAACACTCTCCTACGAGCAGTACTTC.

The chain joins TRBV5-1 to TRBJ1-1, with D possibly matching TRBD1 (5 bases). This CDR3 has 14 residues. The germline V and J ends were trimmed by 0 bases and 2 bases, with 8 bases remaining between them. Germline CDR1 SGHRS, CDR2 YFSETQ. For the CDR3, the DNA is TGCGCCAGCAGCTTGGACGGACAAAACACTGAAGCTTTCTTT. Encoded protein: CASSLDGQNTEAFF.